The 8 T cell receptor beta chains below were found in one sample sequenced in a study of T cells after yellow fever vaccination. In TCRdb, the 5' RACE reads were re-called with MiXCR into one record per CDR3 protein. The sample has around 600,000 distinct CDR3 sequences, 10% to 15% seen once. The material sequenced was PBMCs, taken on the day of the yellow fever booster vaccination. Every receptor here comes from a man aged 30 to 39 who received the YFV17D yellow fever vaccine.

The rearrangement links TRBV10-3 to TRBJ2-3; no clear D gene. This CDR3 is 14 amino acids long. Germline CDR1 and CDR2: ENHRY and SYGVKD. V was cut by 3 bases and J by 1 base, with 8 bases left in between. CDR3 protein: CAISDSLGTDTQYF. The CDR3 DNA reads as TGTGCCATCAGTGACAGTCTTGGCACAGATACGCAGTATTTT.

This clonotype was seen a handful of times. The J gene is TRBJ1-2, the V gene TRBV6-1, with 9 bases matching TRBD1. Germline V gene lookup returns CDR1 MNHNS and CDR2 SASEGT. The V and J ends lost 3 bases and 7 bases, in that order; junction bases with no gene match: 9. The CDR3 length is 15 residues. In DNA form, the CDR3 reads TGTGCCAGCAGTGAGCGGGACAGGGAGAGTGGTGGCTACACCTTC. It yields the protein CASSERDRESGGYTF.

In this sample, this clonotype turned up a few times. The rearrangement uses TRBV20-1 and TRBJ2-1, with TRBD2 matching 15 bases. Germline-derived CDR1 and CDR2 are DFQATT and SNEGSKA (reference sequence). The CDR3 length is 18 residues. Trimming at V came to 6 bases and at J to 2 bases, leaving 11 bases not matched to a gene. CDR3 loop: CSAGDLRTSGRAYNEQFF. CDR3 DNA: TGCAGTGCAGGGGACCTCCGGACTAGCGGGAGGGCCTACAATGAGCAGTTCTTC.

This clonotype turned up a few times. The rearrangement joins TRBV7-2 to TRBJ1-1, with TRBD1 as a possible D gene (6 bases). Germline-derived CDR1 and CDR2 are SGHTA and FQGNSA. V was shortened by 3 bases and J by 9 bases, with 8 bases between the two germline ends. This CDR3 has 11 amino acids. The CDR3 sequence is CASSFDRQAFF. CDR3 DNA sequence: TGTGCCAGCAGCTTTGACAGGCAAGCTTTCTTT.

The chain has TRBV5-5 and TRBJ2-2; D uncertain. The CDR3 is 16 residues long. V lost 0 bases and J 2 bases, leaving 11 bases between the germline ends. The germline gives CDR1 SGHKS, CDR2 YYEKEE (reference sequence). Written as DNA, the CDR3 is TGTGCCAGCAGCTTGGCCTCTATGCAAAACACCGGGGAGCTGTTTTTT. Its translation: CASSLASMQNTGELFF.

There are a few counts of this clonotype. This chain joins TRBV6-2 or TRBV6-3 and TRBJ2-5; the match to TRBD2 covers 10 bases. Germline V gives CDR1 MNHEY, CDR2 SVGEGT. The CDR3 contains 17 residues. The junction had 15 bases not matched to a gene; V was cut back by 5 bases and J by 6 bases. The CDR3 is CASSNRASLAGVKTQYF. In DNA, the CDR3 is TGTGCCAGCAGTAACCGGGCAAGTCTAGCGGGAGTAAAGACCCAGTACTTC.

This clonotype has only a few counts. This sequence joins TRBV18 and TRBJ2-3, with D possibly TRBD2 on 5 matching bases. Deletions cut 0 bases from V and 2 bases from J, with 21 bases between. The CDR3 runs to 19 residues. Germline values: CDR1 KGHSH, CDR2 LQKENI. The CDR3 nucleotides read TGTGCCAGCTCACCACCCAATCGGACTTTCGTACGGTTCACAGATACGCAGTATTTT. Its protein product is CASSPPNRTFVRFTDTQYF.

J is TRBJ1-2 and V is TRBV29-1; 7 nucleotides align to TRBD1. The CDR3 is 15 amino acids. Germline V gene lookup returns CDR1 SQVTM and CDR2 ANQGSEA. V lost 1 base, J lost 2 bases, and 7 bases stayed unmatched. The CDR3 nucleotides are TGCAGCGTTGAAGGGGGGACAGCTTCGAACTATGGCTACACCTTC. Amino acid sequence: CSVEGGTASNYGYTF.